These 18 T cell receptor beta chains were all obtained from the same sample, sequenced in a study of beta chain features in type 1 diabetes (dated by TCRdb to 2016 to 2019). The library relied on the immunoSEQ multiplex PCR assay. The entire amount of isolated RNA was reverse transcribed using the High Capacity cDNA Reverse Transcription Kit, so the sequenced TCRB transcripts were expressed ones. Entries here come from immuneACCESS through TCRdb and include only in-frame sequences with V and J called. Some clones fail to appear in such tables; in the studies checked, an unresolved V gene covers under half of the shortfall, and the cause of the remainder is unknown. This sample holds 970,000 or so clones; roughly 15% were observed only once. The top ten hold around 0.02% of the sample. The sequencing sample was made of naive CD4+ T cells from blood. The sample's cell subset or site label, in plain terms: true naive CD4+ T cells. The receptors derive from a woman aged 18-29 years in good health.

The J gene is TRBJ2-3, the V gene TRBV27, with no clear D. The CDR3 is made up of 12 amino acids. Germline-derived CDR1 and CDR2 are MNHEY and SMNVEV (reference sequence). Trimming took off 4 bases at V and 4 bases at J, with 6 bases between the two ends. This chain's CDR3 is CASSSRPDTQYF. CDR3 sequence (DNA): TGTGCCAGCAGTTCCAGGCCAGATACGCAGTATTTT.

J is TRBJ2-7 and V is TRBV7-3; perhaps TRBD1 as D (6 bases). This CDR3 has 15 amino acids. With 5 bases removed from V and 3 bases from J, the gap between germline ends came to 17 bases. Germline V CDR1 and CDR2: SGHTA, FQGTGA. CDR3 in DNA: TGTGCCAGCAGCCCGCAGGGGAATCTTATCTACGAGCAGTACTTC. Its protein is CASSPQGNLIYEQYF.

This clone was counted a few times. V and J are TRBV7-2 and TRBJ2-1; D is uncertain. Trimming took 0 bases from V and 6 from J, leaving 6 bases between them. The CDR3 covers 13 residues. CDR1 is SGHTA and CDR2 is FQGNSA in the germline V gene. CDR3 in amino acids: CASSLAIVNEQFF. In nucleotides, the CDR3 is TGTGCCAGCAGCTTAGCTATTGTCAATGAGCAGTTCTTC.

V gene TRBV9 combines with J gene TRBJ2-5; D remains ambiguous. The CDR3 covers 15 residues. Per germline, CDR1 SGDLS and CDR2 YYNGEE. With 0 bases removed from V and 4 bases from J, the gap between germline ends came to 13 bases. CDR3 DNA: TGTGCCAGCAGCGTAGTCCCCCTATGGACAGAGACCCAGTACTTC. It is translated as CASSVVPLWTETQYF. Looking up the rest from reference TRBV9 and TRBJ2-5 gives the full variable domain: DSGVTQTPKHLITATGQRVTLRCSPRSGDLSVYWYQQSLDQGLQFLIQYYNGEERAKGNILERFSAQQFPDLHSELNLSSLELGDSALYFCASSVVPLWTETQYFGPGTRLLVL.

This clone has just a few counts. The chain joins TRBV19 to TRBJ2-7; tentatively, D is TRBD2 (6 bases). This CDR3 comprises 13 residues. Per germline, CDR1 LNHDA and CDR2 SQIVND (reference sequence). V shed 5 bases and J shed 3 bases, with 11 bases lying between them. The CDR3 DNA sequence: TGTGCCAGTAGTTCCCGGGAGAGCTACGAGCAGTACTTC. Translating it yields CASSSRESYEQYF.

This clone showed up just a few times. The chain has TRBV7-3 and TRBJ2-2; TRBD1 matches 8 bases. The V and J ends lost 6 bases and 7 bases, in that order; junction bases with no gene match: 10. The CDR3 consists of 15 residues. CDR1 is SGHTA, CDR2 FQGTGA, per germline. CDR3 sequence reads: CASSFRTGPYGELFF. The CDR3 DNA is TGTGCCAGCAGTTTTAGGACAGGGCCGTACGGGGAGCTGTTTTTT. The whole variable domain, filled in from reference TRBV7-3 and TRBJ2-2, reads GAGVSQTPSNKVTEKGKYVELRCDPISGHTALYWYRQSLGQGPEFLIYFQGTGAADDSGLPNDRFFAVRPEGSVSTLKIQRTERGDSAVYLCASSFRTGPYGELFFGEGSRLTVL.

In this sample, this clone turned up a few times. The chain is built from TRBV4-3 and TRBJ2-1, with D tentatively TRBD2 (5 bases). Per germline, CDR1 LGHNA and CDR2 YSLEER. V was cut by 4 bases and J by 0 bases, with 25 bases left in between. The CDR3 is 20 amino acids. The CDR3 coding sequence is TGCGCCAGCAGCCCGCAAGCCAGAACGCGGGCTTCCAGCTCCTACAATGAGCAGTTCTTC. It translates to CASSPQARTRASSSYNEQFF.

The V call is TRBV11-2, the J call TRBJ2-7; TRBD2 aligns across 10 bases. The ends lost 1 base at V and 2 bases at J; junction bases unmatched: 2. This CDR3 spans 15 amino acids. Germline-derived CDR1 and CDR2 are SGHAT and FQNNGV. This chain's CDR3 is CASSLAAGGTYEQYF. CDR3 DNA sequence: TGTGCCAGCAGCTTAGCAGCGGGAGGGACCTACGAGCAGTACTTC.

The rearrangement uses TRBV18 and TRBJ2-2; no clear D. V lost 3 bases and J 7 bases, leaving 6 bases between the germline ends. Germline values: CDR1 KGHSH, CDR2 LQKENI. This CDR3 contains 12 residues. Here the CDR3 DNA reads TGTGCCAGCTCACCGGGCCTCGGGGAGCTGTTTTTT. It is translated as CASSPGLGELFF. Together with reference TRBV18 and TRBJ2-2, the CDR3 gives the full variable domain: NAGVMQNPRHLVRRRGQEARLRCSPMKGHSHVYWYRQLPEEGLKFMVYLQKENIIDESGMPKERFSAEFPKEGPSILRIQQVVRGDSAAYFCASSPGLGELFFGEGSRLTVL.

V and J are TRBV7-3 and TRBJ2-1; 9 nucleotides align to TRBD2. From germline, CDR1 is SGHTA and CDR2 FQGTGA. V lost 5 bases and J lost 7; bases outside the gene matches: 9. The CDR3 is 15 residues long. The CDR3 DNA sequence: TGTGCCAGCAGCCGGACGACTAGCGGAAAAAATGAGCAGTTCTTC. This sequence encodes CASSRTTSGKNEQFF.

The chain has TRBV5-1 and TRBJ2-5; D is unresolved. The J call is uncertain, as TRBJ2-7 better fits the DNA end. The CDR3 totals 12 residues. The V gene's germline CDR1 is SGHRS and CDR2 YFSETQ. The CDR3 DNA sequence: TGCGCCAGCAGCTTGGGACAAAGCGAGCAGTACTTC. This codes for CASSLGQSEQYF.

This chain connects TRBV7-3 to TRBJ2-1; D is possibly TRBD1 (6 bases). Trimming removed 5 bases at V and 2 bases at J, with 13 bases between. The V gene's germline CDR1 is SGHTA and CDR2 FQGTGA. The CDR3 is 15 residues long. The CDR3 here is CASSTNRAPYNEQFF. DNA of the CDR3: TGTGCCAGCAGCACCAACAGGGCCCCCTACAATGAGCAGTTCTTC.

This chain uses TRBV15 with TRBJ2-7; D gene uncertain. Trimming stripped 0 bases from V and 3 bases from J, with 9 bases between. The CDR3 has 14 amino acids. CDR1 is LNHNV and CDR2 is YYDKDF in the germline V gene (reference sequence). CDR3 in DNA: TGTGCCACCAGCAGAGAGGTCGGGTACTACGAGCAGTACTTC. Its protein product is CATSREVGYYEQYF.

This clone appeared a few times. The rearrangement links TRBV4-3 to TRBJ1-1, with D maybe TRBD1 (5 bases). The germline CDR1 and CDR2 sequences are LGHNA and YSLEER. The CDR3 is 14 residues long. V was clipped by 0 bases and J by 11 bases, with 16 bases between them. The CDR3 nucleotides are TGCGCCAGCAGCCAAGATCTACTGGGGCCAGAGGCTTTCTTT. Translated: CASSQDLLGPEAFF.

J is TRBJ2-7 and V is TRBV28, with 7 bases matching TRBD2. Germline V gene sequence: CDR1 MDHEN, CDR2 SYDVKM. Trimming cost V 5 bases and J 4 bases; bases outside gene matches: 14. The CDR3 has 16 amino acids. The CDR3 nucleotides are TGTGCCAGCAGTAACCACGACCCGACTAGCTGGTACGAGCAGTACTTC. Protein product: CASSNHDPTSWYEQYF.

This clone was seen a handful of times. The chain combines TRBV28 with TRBJ1-5; D uncertain. V was shortened by 11 bases and J by 0 bases, with 14 bases between the two germline ends. This CDR3 contains 14 residues. Germline V gene lookup returns CDR1 MDHEN and CDR2 SYDVKM. The DNA for the CDR3 is TGTGCCGGTGGCAGACCATTTAGCAATCAGCCCCAGCATTTT. Translating it yields CAGGRPFSNQPQHF.

Notes on this clone: Other nucleotide sequences in the sample specify the same CDR3. The rearrangement uses TRBV28 and TRBJ2-7, with 11 bases that match TRBD2. CDR1 is MDHEN, CDR2 SYDVKM, per germline. CDR3 size: 14 residues. Losses at the gene ends were 6 bases for V and 0 bases for J; bases not matched to a gene: 1. The CDR3 loop reads CASRLAGDSYEQYF. The CDR3 DNA reads as TGTGCCAGCAGACTAGCGGGGGACTCCTACGAGCAGTACTTC.

In its sample, this clone was seen a few times. This specimen includes other DNA sequences encoding the same CDR3. CDR3 residues: CASSVSGLNTGELFF. The CDR3 DNA reads as TGTGCCAGCAGCGTCTCGGGACTCAACACCGGGGAGCTGTTTTTT. This chain uses TRBV9 with TRBJ2-2; perhaps TRBD2 as D (6 bases). Germline loops: CDR1 SGDLS, CDR2 YYNGEE. V dropped 2 bases and J dropped 2 bases, with 10 bases sitting between them. The CDR3 extends over 15 amino acids.